This T cell receptor (beta chain) was sequenced during a study of cytomegalovirus exposure and HLA in healthy donors. Study-level background: Out of about 180 million T cells, an earlier analysis found over 100 million unique TCR beta sequences in total.

Details on this clone: Its target is not known.

The study, taken as a whole, reports: Productive status was seen about 87% or about 30% of the time for most TCR beta V segments in an earlier analysis. Apart from CMV serostatus, no immune exposure information was available. Researchers reported from a later analysis that most CMV-associated TCR beta chains appeared HLA-restricted.

The PCR employed 60 Vbeta primers together with 13 Jbeta primers. The method was immunoSEQ multiplex PCR; TCRdb's version includes in-frame clones alone and lacks a portion of them. The sample consists of about 200,000 clones, about four fifths of them appearing once. The CDR3 is made up of 22 amino acids. Trimming took 0 bases from V and 6 from J, leaving 35 bases between them. The sequence came from a male donor in good health and CMV-seropositive. V and J are TRBV23-1 and TRBJ2-5; D is undetermined. TRBV23-1 is given ORF status, its function remaining uncertain. The sequencing sample was made of PBMCs. The CDR3 DNA sequence: TGCGCCAGCAGTCAATCGTCTAGATGGCCCTCGGATTTAGCCGTAGAGAGAAAGACCCAGTACTTC. As protein: CASSQSSRWPSDLAVERKTQYF.